The clone carrying this TCR beta chain was seen only a few times. Its antigen is not known. This entry belongs to a study of T cell repertoires in cytomegalovirus infection. The germline V and J ends were trimmed by 8 bases and 3 bases, with 4 bases remaining between them. Germline V gene sequence: CDR1 MGHDK, CDR2 SYGVNS. This CDR3 is 10 amino acids long. Findings and caveats of the study: Cumulative public TCR beta family frequency identified carriers of CMV plus the relevant HLA. Ex vivo responses were dominated by HLA-C-restricted CMV-specific TCR beta clonotypes.

TCRdb re-derived calls from the reads in MiXCR, one entry per CDR3 protein. Among roughly 640,000 distinct CDR3 sequences, roughly a quarter were seen once, and the ten largest hold roughly 8%. This TCR was sampled from a human donor in good health (CMV status not recorded). Some clones in this sample may be carry-over from other donors' samples. The chain has TRBV25-1 and TRBJ1-2, with no clear D. Sequenced sample: CD8+ T cells from PBMCs. CDR3 region: CASGDYGYTF. In DNA, the CDR3 is TGTGCCAGCGGGGACTATGGCTACACCTTC.